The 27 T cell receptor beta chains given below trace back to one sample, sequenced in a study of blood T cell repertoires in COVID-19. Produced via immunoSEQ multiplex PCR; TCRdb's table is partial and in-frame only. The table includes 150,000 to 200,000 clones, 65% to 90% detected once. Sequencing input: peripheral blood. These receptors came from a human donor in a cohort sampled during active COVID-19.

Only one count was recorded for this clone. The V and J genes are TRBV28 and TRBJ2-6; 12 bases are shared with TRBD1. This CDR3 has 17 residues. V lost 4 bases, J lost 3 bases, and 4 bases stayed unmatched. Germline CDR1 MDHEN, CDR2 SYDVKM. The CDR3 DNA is TGTGCCAGCAGTTCCCGGGACAGGGGGCGTGGGGCCAACGTCCTGACTTTC. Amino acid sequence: CASSSRDRGRGANVLTF.

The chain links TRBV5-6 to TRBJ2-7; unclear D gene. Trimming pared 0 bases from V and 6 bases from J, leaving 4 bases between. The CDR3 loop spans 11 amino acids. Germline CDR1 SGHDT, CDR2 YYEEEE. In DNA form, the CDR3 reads TGTGCCAGCAGCTTGGTCTTCGAGCAGTACTTC. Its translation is CASSLVFEQYF.

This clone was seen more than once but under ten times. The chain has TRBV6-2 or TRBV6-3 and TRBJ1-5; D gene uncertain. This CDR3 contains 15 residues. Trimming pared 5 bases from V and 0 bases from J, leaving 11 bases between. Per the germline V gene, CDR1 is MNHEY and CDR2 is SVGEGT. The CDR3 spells CASSPAGVSNQPQHF. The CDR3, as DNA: TGTGCCAGCAGTCCCGCCGGGGTTAGCAATCAGCCCCAGCATTTT.

CDR3 DNA: TGTGCCAGCAGTTTATCGCTGACTAGCGGGAGATTCGAGACCCAGTACTTC. Amino acids: CASSLSLTSGRFETQYF. The chain has TRBV27 and TRBJ2-5; 12 bases align to TRBD2. V was pared by 0 bases and J by 5 bases, with 7 bases of the junction left unmatched. This CDR3 contains 17 residues. CDR1 is MNHEY and CDR2 is SMNVEV in the germline V gene (reference sequence).

CDR3 amino acids: CASGLVLGQGSSNTEAFF. CDR3 DNA sequence: TGTGCTAGTGGTTTGGTACTGGGGCAGGGGTCCTCGAACACTGAAGCTTTCTTT. The rearrangement uses TRBV12-5 and TRBJ1-1; maybe TRBD1 (6 bases). CDR1 and CDR2 from the germline V gene are LGHNT and FRNRAP. With 0 bases removed from V and 1 base from J, the gap between germline ends came to 18 bases. The CDR3 consists of 18 residues.

The CDR3 loop reads CASSSRGGGNTQYF. Written as DNA, the CDR3 is TGTGCCAGCAGCTCCCGCGGGGGCGGGAATACGCAGTATTTT. This sequence joins TRBV7-6 and TRBJ2-3, with D possibly matching TRBD2 (7 bases). From germline, CDR1 is SGHVS and CDR2 FNYEAQ. This CDR3 is 14 amino acids long. Trimming cost V 4 bases and J 7 bases, with 15 bases left between them.

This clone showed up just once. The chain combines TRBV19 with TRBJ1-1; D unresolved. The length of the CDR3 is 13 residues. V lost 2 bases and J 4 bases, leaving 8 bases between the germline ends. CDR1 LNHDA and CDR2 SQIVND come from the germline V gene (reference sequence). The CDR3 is CASSIRELTEAFF. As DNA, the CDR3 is TGTGCCAGTAGTATACGAGAACTCACTGAAGCTTTCTTT.

The CDR3 spells CASSTEAGRPLYGYTF. Here the CDR3 DNA reads TGTGCCAGCAGTACCGAGGCAGGGCGGCCCTTATATGGCTACACCTTC. The chain is built from TRBV27 and TRBJ1-2; weak D call: TRBD1 (5 bases). Trimming pared 5 bases from V and 5 bases from J, leaving 21 bases between. This CDR3 spans 16 amino acids. Germline CDR1 is MNHEY and CDR2 is SMNVEV (reference sequence).

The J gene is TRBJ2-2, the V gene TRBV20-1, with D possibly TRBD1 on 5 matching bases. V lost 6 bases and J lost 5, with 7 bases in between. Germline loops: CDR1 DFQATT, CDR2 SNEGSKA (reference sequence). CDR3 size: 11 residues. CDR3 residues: CSARQTGELFF. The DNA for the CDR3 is TGCAGTGCGCGACAGACCGGGGAGCTGTTTTTT.

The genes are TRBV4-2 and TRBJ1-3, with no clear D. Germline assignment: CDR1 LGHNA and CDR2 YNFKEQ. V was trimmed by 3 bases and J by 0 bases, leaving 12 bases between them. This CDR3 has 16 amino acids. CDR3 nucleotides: TGTGCCAGCAGCCAGGAGGACGGGAGCTCTGGAAACACCATATATTTT. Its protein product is CASSQEDGSSGNTIYF.

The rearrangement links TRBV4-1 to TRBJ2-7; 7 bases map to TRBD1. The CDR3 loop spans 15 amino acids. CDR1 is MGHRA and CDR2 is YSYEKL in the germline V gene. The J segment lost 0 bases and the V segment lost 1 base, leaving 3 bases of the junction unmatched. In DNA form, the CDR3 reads TGCGCCAGCAGCCAAGGGACAGGAAGCTCCTACGAGCAGTACTTC. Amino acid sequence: CASSQGTGSSYEQYF.

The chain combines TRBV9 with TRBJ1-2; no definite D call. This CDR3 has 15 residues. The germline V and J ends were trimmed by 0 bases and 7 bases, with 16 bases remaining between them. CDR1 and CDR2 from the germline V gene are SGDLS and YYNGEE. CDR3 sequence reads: CASSVGGAIEGGYTF. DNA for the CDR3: TGTGCCAGCAGCGTAGGAGGAGCGATTGAGGGTGGCTACACCTTC.

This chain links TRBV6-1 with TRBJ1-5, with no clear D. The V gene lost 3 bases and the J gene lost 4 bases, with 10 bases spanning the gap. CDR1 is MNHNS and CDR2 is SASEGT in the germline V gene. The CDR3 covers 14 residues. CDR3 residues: CASSEHVRNQPQHF. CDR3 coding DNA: TGTGCCAGCAGTGAGCACGTGCGAAATCAGCCCCAGCATTTT.

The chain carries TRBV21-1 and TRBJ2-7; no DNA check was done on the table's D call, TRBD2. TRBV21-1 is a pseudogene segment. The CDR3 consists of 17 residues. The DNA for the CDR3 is TGTGCCAGCAGCAAAAGAATCCTAGCGGGAGGCTCCTACGAGCAGTACTTC. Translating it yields CASSKRILAGGSYEQYF.

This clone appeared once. CDR3 in DNA: TGTGCCAGCAGCCAAATCCCTATTAGCTCTGGAAACACCATATATTTT. It codes for CASSQIPISSGNTIYF. The gene calls are TRBV3-1 (or the pseudogene TRBV3-2) and TRBJ1-3; no clear D. Trimming cost V 2 bases and J 0 bases, with 11 bases left between them. Germline values: CDR1 LGHDT, CDR2 YNNKEL (reference sequence). The CDR3 contains 16 residues.

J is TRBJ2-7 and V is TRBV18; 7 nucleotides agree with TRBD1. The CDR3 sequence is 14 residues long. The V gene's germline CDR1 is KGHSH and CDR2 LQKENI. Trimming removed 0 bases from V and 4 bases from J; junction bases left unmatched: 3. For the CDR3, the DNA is TGTGCCAGCTCACCACCGGGACAGATTTACGAGCAGTACTTC. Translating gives CASSPPGQIYEQYF.

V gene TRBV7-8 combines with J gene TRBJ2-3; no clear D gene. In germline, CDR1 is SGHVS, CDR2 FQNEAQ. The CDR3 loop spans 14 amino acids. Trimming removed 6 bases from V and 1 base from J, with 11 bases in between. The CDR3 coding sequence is TGTGCCAGCAGACTTACTCAGGGCACAGATACGCAGTATTTT. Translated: CASRLTQGTDTQYF.

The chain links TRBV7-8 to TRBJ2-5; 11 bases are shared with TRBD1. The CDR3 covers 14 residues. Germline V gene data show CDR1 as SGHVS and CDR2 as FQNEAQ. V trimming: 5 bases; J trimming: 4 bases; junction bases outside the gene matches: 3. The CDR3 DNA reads TGTGCCAGCAGCGAGGGACAGGGGGGAGAGACCCAGTACTTC. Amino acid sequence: CASSEGQGGETQYF.

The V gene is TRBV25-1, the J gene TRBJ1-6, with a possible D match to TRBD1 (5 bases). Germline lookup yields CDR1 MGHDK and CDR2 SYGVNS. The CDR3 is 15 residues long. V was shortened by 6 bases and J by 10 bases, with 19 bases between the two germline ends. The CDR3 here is CASRATGGLHSPLHF. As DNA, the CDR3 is TGTGCCAGCAGAGCAACCGGGGGGTTACACTCACCCCTCCACTTT. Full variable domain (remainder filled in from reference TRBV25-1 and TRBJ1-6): EADIYQTPRYLVIGTGKKITLECSQTMGHDKMYWYQQDPGMELHLIHYSYGVNSTEKGDLSSESTVSRIRTEHFPLTLESARPSHTSQYLCASRATGGLHSPLHFGNGTRLTVT.

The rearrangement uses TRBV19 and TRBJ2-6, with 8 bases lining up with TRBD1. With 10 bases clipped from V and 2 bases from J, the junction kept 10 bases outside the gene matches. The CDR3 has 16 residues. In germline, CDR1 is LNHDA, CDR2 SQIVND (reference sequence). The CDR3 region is CATRGPGGTGANVLTF. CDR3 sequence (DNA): TGTGCCACCAGGGGGCCAGGGGGCACTGGGGCCAACGTCCTGACTTTC.

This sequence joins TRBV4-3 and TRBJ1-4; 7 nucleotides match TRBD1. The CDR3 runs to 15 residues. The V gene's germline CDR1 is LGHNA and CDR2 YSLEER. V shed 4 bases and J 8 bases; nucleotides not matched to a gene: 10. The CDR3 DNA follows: TGCGCCAGCAGCCGAGATCTGACAGGGAAGGAAAAACTGTTTTTT. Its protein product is CASSRDLTGKEKLFF.

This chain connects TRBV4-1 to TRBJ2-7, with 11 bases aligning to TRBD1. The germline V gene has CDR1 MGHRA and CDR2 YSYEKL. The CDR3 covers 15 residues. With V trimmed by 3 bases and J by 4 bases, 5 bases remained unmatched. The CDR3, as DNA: TGCGCCAGCAGCCAGCCGGGACAGGGGGGATACGAGCAGTACTTC. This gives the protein CASSQPGQGGYEQYF.

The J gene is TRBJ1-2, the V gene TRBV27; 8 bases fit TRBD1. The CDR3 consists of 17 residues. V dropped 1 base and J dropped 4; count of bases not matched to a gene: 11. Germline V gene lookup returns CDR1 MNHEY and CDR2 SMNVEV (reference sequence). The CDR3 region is CASSLLGQGAIRYGYTF. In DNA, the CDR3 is TGTGCCAGCAGTTTATTAGGGCAGGGGGCAATCCGCTATGGCTACACCTTC.

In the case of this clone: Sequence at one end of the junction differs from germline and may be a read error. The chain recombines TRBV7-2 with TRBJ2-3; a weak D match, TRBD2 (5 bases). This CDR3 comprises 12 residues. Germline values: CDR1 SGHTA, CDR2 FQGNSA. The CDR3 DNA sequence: TGTGCCAGCAGCCTAGCCCAAGATACGCAGTATTTT. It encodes CASSLAQDTQYF.

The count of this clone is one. CDR3 sequence: CASSYGTHTYEQYF. CDR3 nucleotide sequence: TGTGCCAGCAGCTACGGGACTCATACCTACGAGCAGTACTTC. The chain joins TRBV7-2 to TRBJ2-7, with a weak D call TRBD2 (6 bases). The CDR3 covers 14 residues. The germline gives CDR1 SGHTA, CDR2 FQGNSA. Trimming pared 4 bases from V and 2 bases from J, leaving 12 bases between. The full variable domain, in which reference TRBV7-2 and TRBJ2-7 provide the parts outside the CDR3, is GAGVSQSPSNKVTEKGKDVELRCDPISGHTALYWYRQSLGQGLEFLIYFQGNSAPDKSGLPSDRFSAERTGGSVSTLTIQRTQQEDSAVYLCASSYGTHTYEQYFGPGTRLTVT.

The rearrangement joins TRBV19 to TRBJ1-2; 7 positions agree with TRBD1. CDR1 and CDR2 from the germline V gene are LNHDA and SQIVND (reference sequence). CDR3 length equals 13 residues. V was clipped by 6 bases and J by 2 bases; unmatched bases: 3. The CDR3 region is CASSPDRNYGYTF. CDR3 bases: TGTGCCAGTAGCCCGGACAGGAACTATGGCTACACCTTC.

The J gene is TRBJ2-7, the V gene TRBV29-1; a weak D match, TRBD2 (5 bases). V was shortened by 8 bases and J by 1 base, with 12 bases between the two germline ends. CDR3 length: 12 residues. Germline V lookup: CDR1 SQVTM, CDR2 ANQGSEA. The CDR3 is CSPDGESYEQYF. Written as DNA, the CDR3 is TGCAGCCCTGACGGGGAATCCTACGAGCAGTACTTC.